This T cell receptor beta chain comes out of a study of identifying expanded T cells in peripheral blood. Healthy donors had no documented immune events, such as infections, while sampled. On this clone: What it binds is not known.

Study results and caveats: Across healthy donors, higher total template counts meant significantly greater roughly 2-week count variance.

Data came from immunoSEQ multiplex PCR; TCRdb stores just in-frame clones and leaves some out. The sample records about 53,000 clones, about 83% being singletons. Germline CDR1 reads MNHNS; CDR2 reads SASEGT. This CDR3 is 15 amino acids long. Germline trimming cut 3 bases from V and 5 bases from J; bases unmatched to any gene: 7. The chain carries TRBV6-1 and TRBJ2-1; 7 bases are a match to TRBD2. The sample taken for sequencing was blood. This receptor was identified in a person aged 18 to 75 in good health. The CDR3 here is CASSDWEGTDNEQFF. CDR3 nucleotide sequence: TGTGCCAGCAGTGACTGGGAGGGGACGGACAATGAGCAGTTCTTC.